The subject of this entry is one T cell receptor (beta chain). The CDR3 extends over 15 amino acids. Germline lookup yields CDR1 SGHNT and CDR2 YENEEA. The V end lost 4 bases, the J end lost 7 bases, and 17 bases lay between the germline ends. This sample was included in a study of technical replicates of blood from four donors. Assay used: immunoSEQ multiplex PCR; TCRdb lists only in-frame clones, some missing. The table shows about 100,000 clones, with roughly 96% occurring only once. The genes are TRBV11-3 and TRBJ2-1; D possibly corresponds to TRBD1 (5 bases). The TCR sequence derives from a human donor in good health. Sequencing used T cells isolated from PBMCs. The CDR3 nucleotides are TGTGCCAGCAGCTCCTACAGGTCATTAACAAATGAGCAGTTCTTC. Translated: CASSSYRSLTNEQFF.